This T cell receptor beta chain was retrieved from a study of patients and donors after allogeneic stem cell transplantation (dated by TCRdb to 2018 to 2020). The receptor library was made with RT-PCR. The sample was run on a NextSeq 550. TCRdb reprocessing: public reads trimmed at Q25 with fastp, clones called with MiXCR, in-frame beta chains kept. Entries that share a CDR3 protein sequence are merged under the most common genes and DNA. Within this sample are some 90,000 distinct CDR3 sequences, with approximately 49% of them counted one time only. The ten largest account for around 55% of the sample. This clonotype appeared a few times. The antigen this receptor binds is unknown. Base qualities are not recorded, but no much larger clone differs from it by a single base. The CDR3 covers 14 residues, taking in both the cysteine and the phenylalanine. The entry retains the CDR3 DNA only, 42 bases that are in frame from base 1. V ends up 6 bases short and J 8 bases short, with an unmatched junction base count of 6. In the germline V gene (reference sequence), CDR1 corresponds to DFQATT and CDR2 to SNEGSKA.

In this chain, TRBV20-1 is recombined with TRBJ2-1; TRBD2 fits 14 bases in the junction. The sequencing input was blood, either unsorted or a sorted T cell fraction (not recorded which). The receptor's source is a human donor who was either an allogeneic HSCT recipient or a stem cell or donor lymphocyte infusion donor (not recorded which). It is not recorded whose cells these are; they may come from a transplant donor. The CDR3 protein: CSALLTSGRDEQFF. The sequenced DNA: TGCAGTGCACTCCTGACTAGCGGGAGGGATGAGCAGTTCTTC.